This T cell receptor beta chain appears in the sequencing data of a study of CD8 T cells in Susac syndrome. Reverse transcription used roughly 0.5 to 1 ug RNA and random hexamers. TCRdb used MiXCR to reprocess the immunoSEQ multiplex PCR reads, holding one entry per CDR3 protein. The table shows about 200,000 distinct CDR3 sequences, with roughly 90% occurring only once. This CDR3 has 11 amino acids. Germline loops: CDR1 SQVTM, CDR2 ANQGSEA. Trimming stripped 5 bases from V and 4 bases from J, with 6 bases between. Sequencing was carried out using CD4+ T cells from PBMCs. The rearrangement joins TRBV29-1 to TRBJ1-3, with D uncertain. This receptor was taken from a human donor with Susac syndrome. The CDR3 is CSVPGGNTIYF. In DNA, the CDR3 is TGCAGCGTTCCTGGAGGAAACACCATATATTTT.